Following are 20 T cell receptor beta chains from one sample sequenced in a study of shared clonotypes between healthy human individuals (dated by TCRdb to 2018 to 2021). Libraries came from the immunoSEQ multiplex PCR assay. Held by TCRdb, this immuneACCESS table contains in-frame sequences only and omits some clones. Under half of the omission traces to an unresolved V gene where checked; the cause of the rest is unknown. This sample has 1,500,000 or so clones in its table, and around 98.5% of those were observed once. The ten largest clones capture roughly 0.36% of the sample. The sample consisted of naive CD4+ T cells sorted from blood. In the paper's terms, the cell subset or site label means: CD45RA+ positively selected. These receptors came from a man younger than 40 in good health.

The chain couples TRBV7-9 to TRBJ1-1; D gene ambiguous. V was pared by 3 bases and J by 6 bases, with 17 bases between. Germline V gene lookup returns CDR1 SEHNR and CDR2 FQNEAQ (reference sequence). The CDR3 sequence is 15 residues long. In DNA form, the CDR3 reads TGTGCCAGCAGCTTGGCCCTTATGGAGCGAGCTGAAGCTTTCTTT. Protein sequence: CASSLALMERAEAFF.

Comment on this clone: Other DNA variants within this sample encode the same CDR3. The chain couples TRBV28 to TRBJ1-2, with 7 nucleotides matching TRBD1. V shed 5 bases and J 4 bases; nucleotides not matched to a gene: 7. Germline V lookup: CDR1 MDHEN, CDR2 SYDVKM. The CDR3 is made up of 14 amino acids. The CDR3: CASSPPGQIYGYTF. DNA of the CDR3: TGTGCCAGCAGTCCTCCGGGACAGATCTATGGCTACACCTTC.

Of note for this clone: Within the sample, other DNA sequences also encode this same CDR3. This chain uses TRBV2 with TRBJ2-7; weak D call: TRBD1 (5 bases). Trimming left V 3 bases short and J 3 bases short, with 6 bases between. Germline-derived CDR1 and CDR2 are SNHLY and FYNNEI. This CDR3 region has 12 residues. CDR3 sequence: CASSDRDYEQYF. In DNA form, the CDR3 reads TGTGCCAGCAGTGACAGGGACTACGAGCAGTACTTC.

This chain links TRBV7-9 with TRBJ2-5, with TRBD1 matching over 7 bases. V lost 4 bases, J lost 1 base, and 6 bases stayed unmatched. Germline V CDR1 and CDR2: SEHNR, FQNEAQ (reference sequence). This CDR3 is built from 15 residues. CDR3 sequence (DNA): TGTGCCAGCAGCTCAGGGAGACAGGGCCAAGAGACCCAGTACTTC. Its protein is CASSSGRQGQETQYF. Combining the CDR3 with reference TRBV7-9 and TRBJ2-5 gives the whole variable domain DTGVSQNPRHKITKRGQNVTFRCDPISEHNRLYWYRQTLGQGPEFLTYFQNEAQLEKSRLLSDRFSAERPKGSFSTLEIQRTEQGDSAMYLCASSSGRQGQETQYFGPGTRLLVL.

This chain uses TRBV28 with TRBJ2-7, with 9 bases aligning to TRBD2. Looked up from germline, CDR1 is MDHEN and CDR2 is SYDVKM. This CDR3 contains 15 residues. Trimming cost V 5 bases and J 1 base; bases outside gene matches: 6. CDR3 amino acids: CASSTYSGSSYEQYF. The CDR3 coding sequence is TGTGCCAGCAGTACGTATAGCGGGAGTTCCTACGAGCAGTACTTC.

This chain joins TRBV18 and TRBJ2-3, with 9 bases fitting TRBD2. V gave up 2 bases and J gave up 0 bases; unmatched junction bases: 6. CDR1 and CDR2 from the germline V gene are KGHSH and LQKENI. The CDR3 sequence is 17 residues long. DNA for the CDR3: TGTGCCAGCTCACCAAACATCCTAGCGGGGAGCACAGATACGCAGTATTTT. It specifies CASSPNILAGSTDTQYF.

The table lists this clone with a count of one. V gene TRBV11-3 combines with J gene TRBJ2-3; 8 nucleotides line up with TRBD1. The CDR3 is made up of 14 amino acids. V trimming: 3 bases; J trimming: 10 bases; junction bases outside the gene matches: 9. The germline V gene encodes CDR1 SGHNT and CDR2 YENEEA. The CDR3, as DNA: TGTGCCAGCAGCTTGGGCAGGGGGCAAAGTGCGCAGTATTTT. Encoded protein: CASSLGRGQSAQYF.

The chain uses TRBV19 and TRBJ2-7; perhaps TRBD2 as D (6 bases). V was cut by 3 bases and J by 3 bases, with 18 bases left in between. Germline CDR1 reads LNHDA; CDR2 reads SQIVND (reference sequence). The CDR3 loop spans 16 amino acids. Here the CDR3 DNA reads TGTGCCAGTAGTATCCCCGGGGACTCGAACCGCTACGAGCAGTACTTC. This codes for CASSIPGDSNRYEQYF.

The J gene is TRBJ2-7, the V gene TRBV7-9; 8 bases are shared with TRBD2. With 0 bases clipped from V and 4 bases from J, the junction kept 8 bases outside the gene matches. The germline CDR1 and CDR2 sequences are SEHNR and FQNEAQ (reference sequence). The CDR3 spans 16 residues. In nucleotides, the CDR3 is TGTGCCAGCAGCTTAGCGACCCCGGGACTAGTGTACGAGCAGTACTTC. Translation gives CASSLATPGLVYEQYF.

This clone was recorded once. The chain employs TRBV2 and TRBJ2-3; D not certain. The CDR3 consists of 13 residues. The V end lost 8 bases, the J end lost 1 base, and 10 bases lay between the germline ends. Germline lookup yields CDR1 SNHLY and CDR2 FYNNEI. This CDR3 is CASAIEGTDTQYF. The CDR3 bases are TGTGCCAGCGCTATAGAGGGCACAGATACGCAGTATTTT.

The chain carries TRBV14 and TRBJ1-3, with D possibly being TRBD1 (5 bases). The CDR3 length is 17 residues. CDR1 and CDR2 from the germline V gene are SGHDN and FVKESK. The V gene lost 1 base and the J gene lost 0 bases, with 13 bases spanning the gap. This chain's CDR3 is CASSQVKQGLSGNTIYF. CDR3 nucleotides: TGTGCCAGCAGCCAAGTAAAGCAGGGCCTCTCTGGAAACACCATATATTTT.

V usage is TRBV29-1 and J usage is TRBJ2-7; D gene unclear. The CDR3 is 14 amino acids. The germline V gene has CDR1 SQVTM and CDR2 ANQGSEA. V was clipped by 4 bases and J by 0 bases, with 13 bases between them. The CDR3 coding sequence is TGCAGCGTTGCTTCGGCAGCCCGCTCCTACGAGCAGTACTTC. Protein: CSVASAARSYEQYF.

This chain links TRBV10-3 with TRBJ1-1; D gene ambiguous. This CDR3 has 15 residues. The germline CDR1 and CDR2 sequences are ENHRY and SYGVKD. Trimming stripped 4 bases from V and 1 base from J, with 13 bases between. The CDR3 region is CAISGVVVGNTEAFF. The CDR3 coding sequence is TGTGCCATCAGTGGCGTCGTAGTGGGGAACACTGAAGCTTTCTTT.

J is TRBJ2-7 and V is TRBV9; D possibly corresponds to TRBD2 (5 bases). Trimming pared 2 bases from V and 4 bases from J, leaving 19 bases between. The germline V gene has CDR1 SGDLS and CDR2 YYNGEE. This CDR3 contains 16 residues. The CDR3, as DNA: TGTGCCAGCAGCGTCTCGACGACCGGGGAAATTTACGAGCAGTACTTC. Amino acids: CASSVSTTGEIYEQYF.

The J gene is TRBJ2-5, the V gene TRBV7-2; possibly TRBD1 for D (6 bases). Germline V gene sequence: CDR1 SGHTA, CDR2 FQGNSA. The CDR3 consists of 16 residues. V was trimmed by 5 bases and J by 1 base, leaving 17 bases between them. The CDR3 DNA is TGTGCCAGCAGCCCACAGTCAGGGGTGGGCCAAGAGACCCAGTACTTC. Translating gives CASSPQSGVGQETQYF.

CDR3 loop: CASRQRTGGYEQYF. CDR3 nucleotide sequence: TGTGCCAGCAGACAACGAACAGGGGGTTACGAGCAGTACTTC. The rearrangement joins TRBV7-8 to TRBJ2-7; TRBD1 agrees at 8 bases. Trimming took 6 bases from V and 4 from J; bases not matched to a gene: 8. Germline V CDR1 and CDR2: SGHVS, FQNEAQ. CDR3 length equals 14 residues.

The CDR3 sequence is CASSSGQSQETQYF. In DNA form, the CDR3 reads TGTGCCAGTAGTTCCGGACAGTCGCAAGAGACCCAGTACTTC. The V gene is TRBV19, the J gene TRBJ2-5; a weak D match, TRBD1 (6 bases). The CDR3 length is 14 residues. V was shortened by 5 bases and J by 2 bases, with 12 bases between the two germline ends. Germline V gene data show CDR1 as LNHDA and CDR2 as SQIVND (reference sequence). Filled out from reference TRBV19 and TRBJ2-5, the complete variable domain reads DGGITQSPKYLFRKEGQNVTLSCEQNLNHDAMYWYRQDPGQGLRLIYYSQIVNDFQKGDIAEGYSVSREKKESFPLTVTSAQKNPTAFYLCASSSGQSQETQYFGPGTRLLVL.

The chain employs TRBV7-3 and TRBJ2-3; 7 bases fit TRBD2. CDR3 length: 15 amino acids. The trim removed 2 bases at V and 1 base at J, leaving 3 bases unmatched. In germline, CDR1 is SGHTA, CDR2 FQGTGA. The CDR3: CASSLVREGTDTQYF. CDR3 coding DNA: TGTGCCAGCAGCTTAGTCCGGGAGGGCACAGATACGCAGTATTTT. Filled out from reference TRBV7-3 and TRBJ2-3, the complete variable domain reads GAGVSQTPSNKVTEKGKYVELRCDPISGHTALYWYRQSLGQGPEFLIYFQGTGAADDSGLPNDRFFAVRPEGSVSTLKIQRTERGDSAVYLCASSLVREGTDTQYFGPGTRLTVL.

V gene TRBV5-4 combines with J gene TRBJ2-6; 10 bases are shared with TRBD2. The CDR3 totals 17 residues. Unmatched junction bases numbered 2, after V lost 0 bases and J lost 2 bases. Germline V gene data show CDR1 as SGHNT and CDR2 as YYREEE (reference sequence). The CDR3 reads CASSLELAGTGANVLTF. CDR3 in DNA: TGTGCCAGCAGCTTGGAACTAGCGGGAACTGGGGCCAACGTCCTGACTTTC.

The chain couples TRBV7-8 to TRBJ2-3; TRBD2 matches 9 bases. The CDR3 has 16 amino acids. Germline CDR1 reads SGHVS; CDR2 reads FQNEAQ. Trimming removed 4 bases from V and 2 bases from J; junction bases left unmatched: 7. CDR3 coding DNA: TGTGCCAGCAGCTCCCGCGGGAGGGGGGTCACAGATACGCAGTATTTT. Its protein is CASSSRGRGVTDTQYF.